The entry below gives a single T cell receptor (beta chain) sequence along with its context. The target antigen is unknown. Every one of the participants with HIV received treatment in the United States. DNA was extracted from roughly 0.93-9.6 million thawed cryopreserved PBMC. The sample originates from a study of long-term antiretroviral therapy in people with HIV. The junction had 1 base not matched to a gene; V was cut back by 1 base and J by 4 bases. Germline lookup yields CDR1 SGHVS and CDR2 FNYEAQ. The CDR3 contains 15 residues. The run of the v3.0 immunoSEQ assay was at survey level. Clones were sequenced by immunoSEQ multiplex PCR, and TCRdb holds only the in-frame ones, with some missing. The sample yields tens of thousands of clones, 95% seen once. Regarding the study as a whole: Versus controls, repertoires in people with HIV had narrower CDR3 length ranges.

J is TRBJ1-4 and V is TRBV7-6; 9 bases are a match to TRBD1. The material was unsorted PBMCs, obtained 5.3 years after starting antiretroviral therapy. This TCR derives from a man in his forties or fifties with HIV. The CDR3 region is CASSLGTGVNEKLFF. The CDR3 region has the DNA TGTGCCAGCAGCTTAGGGACAGGGGTTAATGAAAAACTGTTTTTT.